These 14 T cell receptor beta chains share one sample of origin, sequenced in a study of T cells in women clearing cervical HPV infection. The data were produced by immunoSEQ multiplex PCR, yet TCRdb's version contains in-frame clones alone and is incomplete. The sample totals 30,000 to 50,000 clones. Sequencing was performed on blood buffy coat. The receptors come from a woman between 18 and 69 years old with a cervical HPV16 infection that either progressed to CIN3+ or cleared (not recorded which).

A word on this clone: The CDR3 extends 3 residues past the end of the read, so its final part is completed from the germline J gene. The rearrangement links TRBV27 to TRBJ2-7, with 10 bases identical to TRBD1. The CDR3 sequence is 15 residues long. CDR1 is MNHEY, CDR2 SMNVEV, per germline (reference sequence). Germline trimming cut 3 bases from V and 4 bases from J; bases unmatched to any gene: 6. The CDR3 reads CASSLGQGIFYEQYF. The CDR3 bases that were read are TGTGCCAGCAGTTTGGGACAGGGGATTTTTTACGAG.

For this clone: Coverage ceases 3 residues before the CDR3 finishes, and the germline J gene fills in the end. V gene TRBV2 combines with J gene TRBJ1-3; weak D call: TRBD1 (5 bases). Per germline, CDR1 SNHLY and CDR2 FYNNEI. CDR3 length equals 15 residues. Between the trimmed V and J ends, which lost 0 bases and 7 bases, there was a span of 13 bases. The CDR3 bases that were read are TGTGCCAGCAGTGAAGCGCTAGGGGTTGGGAACACC. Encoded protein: CASSEALGVGNT. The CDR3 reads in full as CASSEALGVGNTIYF.

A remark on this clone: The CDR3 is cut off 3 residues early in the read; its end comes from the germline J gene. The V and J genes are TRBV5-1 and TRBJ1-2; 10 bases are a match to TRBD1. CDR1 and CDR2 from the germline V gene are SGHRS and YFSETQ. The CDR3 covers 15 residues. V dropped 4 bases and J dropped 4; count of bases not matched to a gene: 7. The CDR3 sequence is CASSPGTGALYGYTF. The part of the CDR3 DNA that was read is TGCGCCAGCAGCCCAGGGACAGGGGCCCTCTATGGC.

The covered CDR3 bases are TGTGCCAGCACCCTCTCGGGTGCGCCCCGAGAGACC. Protein product: CASTLSGAPRET. The entire CDR3 protein is CASTLSGAPRETQYF. The chain employs TRBV12-3 or TRBV12-4 and TRBJ2-5; D is undetermined. The read finishes 3 residues shy of the CDR3 end, and the germline J gene is used to complete it. The CDR3 is 15 amino acids. The germline V and J ends were trimmed by 7 bases and 4 bases, with 19 bases remaining between them.

The covered CDR3 bases are TGCGCCAGCAGCTCCTCTAGCGGGGGGGTCTACACCGGGGAG. Residues: CASSSSSGGVYTGE. Given in full, the CDR3 is CASSSSSGGVYTGELFF. V is TRBV5-1 and J is TRBJ2-2; 12 bases are shared with TRBD2. The missing CDR3 end, 3 residues past where the read stops, is filled in from the germline J gene. The CDR3 consists of 17 residues. Germline CDR1 is SGHRS and CDR2 is YFSETQ. The junction had 6 bases not matched to a gene; V was cut back by 3 bases and J by 3 bases. The complete variable domain, with remaining parts taken from reference TRBV5-1 and TRBJ2-2, reads KAGVTQTPRYLIKTRGQQVTLSCSPISGHRSVSWYQQTPGQGLQFLFEYFSETQRNKGNFPGRFSGRQFSNSRSEMNVSTLELGDSALYLCASSSSSGGVYTGELFFGEGSRLTVL.

CDR3 sequence: CASTWTSGPNEQYF. The CDR3 bases that were read are TGTGCCAGCACCTGGACTAGCGGACCAAACGAG. The chain combines TRBV6-2 or TRBV6-3 with TRBJ2-7, with 10 bases aligning to TRBD2. Coverage ceases 3 residues before the CDR3 finishes, and the germline J gene fills in the end. This CDR3 comprises 14 residues. In germline, CDR1 is MNHEY, CDR2 SVGEGT. Trimming removed 7 bases from V and 5 bases from J; junction bases left unmatched: 8.

Incomplete CDR3 DNA: TGTGCCAGCAGGGAGACACCCCTGAGCACCGGGGAG. Protein product: CASRETPLSTGE. The whole CDR3 reads CASRETPLSTGELFF. V and J are TRBV2 and TRBJ2-2; unclear D gene. The read ends 3 residues shy of where the CDR3 ends; the end is completed using the germline J gene. The V end lost 6 bases, the J end lost 4 bases, and 15 bases lay between the germline ends. This CDR3 region has 15 residues. Germline assignment: CDR1 SNHLY and CDR2 FYNNEI.

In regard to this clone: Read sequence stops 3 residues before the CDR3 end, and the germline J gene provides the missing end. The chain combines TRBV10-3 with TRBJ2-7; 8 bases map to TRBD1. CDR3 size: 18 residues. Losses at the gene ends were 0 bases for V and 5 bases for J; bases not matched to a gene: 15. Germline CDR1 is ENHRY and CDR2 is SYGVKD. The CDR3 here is CAISESLSRGRDVDEQYF. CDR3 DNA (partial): TGTGCCATCAGTGAGTCTCTTTCCAGGGGGCGCGACGTCGACGAG.

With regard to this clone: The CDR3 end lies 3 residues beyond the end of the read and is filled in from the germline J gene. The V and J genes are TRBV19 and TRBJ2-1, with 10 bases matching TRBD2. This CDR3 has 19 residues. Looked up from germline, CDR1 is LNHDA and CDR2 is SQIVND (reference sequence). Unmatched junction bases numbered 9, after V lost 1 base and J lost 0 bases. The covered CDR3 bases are TGTGCCAGTAGTATAGGGGGTAGCGGGGGGCGTAGCTCCTACAATGAG. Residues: CASSIGGSGGRSSYNE. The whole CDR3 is CASSIGGSGGRSSYNEQFF.

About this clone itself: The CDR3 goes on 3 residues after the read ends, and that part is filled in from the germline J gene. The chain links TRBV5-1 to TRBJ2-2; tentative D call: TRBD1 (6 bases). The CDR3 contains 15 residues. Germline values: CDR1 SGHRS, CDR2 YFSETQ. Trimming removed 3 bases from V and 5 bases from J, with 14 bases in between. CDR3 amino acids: CASSSRQVRTGELFF. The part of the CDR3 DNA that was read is TGCGCCAGCAGCTCCCGACAGGTTCGGACCGGGGAG. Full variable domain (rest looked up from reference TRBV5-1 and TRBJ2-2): KAGVTQTPRYLIKTRGQQVTLSCSPISGHRSVSWYQQTPGQGLQFLFEYFSETQRNKGNFPGRFSGRQFSNSRSEMNVSTLELGDSALYLCASSSRQVRTGELFFGEGSRLTVL.

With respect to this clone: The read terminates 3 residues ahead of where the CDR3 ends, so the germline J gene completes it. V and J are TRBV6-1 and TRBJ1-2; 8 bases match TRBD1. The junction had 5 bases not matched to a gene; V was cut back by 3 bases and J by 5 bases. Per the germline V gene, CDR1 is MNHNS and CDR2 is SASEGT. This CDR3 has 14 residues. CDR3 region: CASSDPGQGYGYTF. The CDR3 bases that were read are TGTGCCAGCAGTGACCCTGGACAGGGTTATGGC.

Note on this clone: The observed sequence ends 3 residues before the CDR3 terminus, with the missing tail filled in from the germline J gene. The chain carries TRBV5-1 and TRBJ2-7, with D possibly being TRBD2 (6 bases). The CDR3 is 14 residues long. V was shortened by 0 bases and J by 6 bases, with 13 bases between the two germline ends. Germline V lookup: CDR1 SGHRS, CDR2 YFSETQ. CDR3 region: CASSLGRGGVEQYF. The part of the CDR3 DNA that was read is TGCGCCAGCAGCTTGGGGAGGGGAGGAGTCGAG.

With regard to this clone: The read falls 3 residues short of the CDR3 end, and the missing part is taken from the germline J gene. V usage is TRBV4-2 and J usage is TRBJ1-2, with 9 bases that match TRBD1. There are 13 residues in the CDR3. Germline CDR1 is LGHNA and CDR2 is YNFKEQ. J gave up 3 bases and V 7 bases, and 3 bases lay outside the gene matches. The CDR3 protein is CASKRQGDYGYTF. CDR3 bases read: TGTGCCAGCAAACGACAGGGGGACTATGGC.

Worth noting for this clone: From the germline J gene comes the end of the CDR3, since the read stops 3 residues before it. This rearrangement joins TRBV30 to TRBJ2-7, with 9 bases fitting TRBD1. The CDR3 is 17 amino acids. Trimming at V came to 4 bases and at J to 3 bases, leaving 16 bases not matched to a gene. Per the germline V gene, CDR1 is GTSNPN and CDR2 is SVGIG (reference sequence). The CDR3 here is CAWTGQGKGRGLYEQYF. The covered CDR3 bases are TGTGCCTGGACGGGACAGGGTAAAGGGAGAGGGCTCTACGAG. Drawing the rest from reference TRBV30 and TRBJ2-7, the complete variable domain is SQTIHQWPATLVQPVGSPLSLECTVEGTSNPNLYWYRQAAGRGLQLLFYSVGIGQISSEVPQNLSASRPQDRQFILSSKKLLLSDSGFYLCAWTGQGKGRGLYEQYFGPGTRLTVT.